The 5 T cell receptor beta chains below come from one sample, sequenced in a study of blood T cell repertoires in COVID-19. Sequencing used immunoSEQ multiplex PCR; TCRdb keeps in-frame clones, though not all of them. Of almost 200,000 clones in the sample, less than 90% were seen once. Sequenced sample: peripheral blood. These receptor sequences come from a woman aged 70-85 years with acute or convalescent COVID-19.

This chain uses TRBV11-3 with TRBJ1-2, with unresolved D. The CDR3 is 14 amino acids. Germline V gene sequence: CDR1 SGHNT, CDR2 YENEEA. Trimming shortened V by 5 bases and J by 4 bases, and 14 bases separated the two germline ends. CDR3 nucleotide sequence: TGTGCCAGCAGCCCTAGTGGCAGCCTCTATGGCTACACCTTC. Translated: CASSPSGSLYGYTF. Using reference TRBV11-3 and TRBJ1-2 for the parts outside the CDR3, the full variable domain is EAGVVQSPRYKIIEKKQPVAFWCNPISGHNTLYWYLQNLGQGPELLIRYENEEAVDDSQLPKDRFSAERLKGVDSTLKIQPAELGDSAVYLCASSPSGSLYGYTFGSGTRLTVV.

About this clone: Different DNA sequences within this sample yield the same CDR3. The chain carries TRBV5-1 and TRBJ2-3; TRBD2 matches 13 bases. J gave up 3 bases and V 0 bases, and 4 bases lay outside the gene matches. The germline V gene encodes CDR1 SGHRS and CDR2 YFSETQ. This CDR3 comprises 17 residues. CDR3 loop: CASSLGLAGGGTDTQYF. CDR3 in DNA: TGCGCCAGCAGCTTGGGACTAGCGGGAGGTGGTACAGATACGCAGTATTTT. Complete variable domain (other parts from reference TRBV5-1 and TRBJ2-3): KAGVTQTPRYLIKTRGQQVTLSCSPISGHRSVSWYQQTPGQGLQFLFEYFSETQRNKGNFPGRFSGRQFSNSRSEMNVSTLELGDSALYLCASSLGLAGGGTDTQYFGPGTRLTVL.

The genes are TRBV6-1 and TRBJ2-4, with D maybe TRBD1 (6 bases). Looked up from germline, CDR1 is MNHNS and CDR2 is SASEGT. The ends were cut back, 2 bases at V and 6 bases at J, with 8 bases in the middle. This CDR3 has 13 amino acids. For the CDR3, the DNA is TGTGCCAGCAGTGAAAGAGGGGGAAACATTCAGTACTTC. Amino acids: CASSERGGNIQYF.

This chain uses TRBV29-1 with TRBJ2-5; 7 bases match TRBD2. The CDR3 runs to 14 residues. Germline CDR1 is SQVTM and CDR2 is ANQGSEA. With 6 bases clipped from V and 4 bases from J, the junction kept 11 bases outside the gene matches. CDR3 sequence reads: CSVSPRERRETQYF. In DNA, the CDR3 is TGCAGCGTCTCCCCGCGGGAGCGGAGAGAGACCCAGTACTTC.

The CDR3 here is CASGTSGGRETQYF. The CDR3 DNA follows: TGTGCCAGCGGGACTAGCGGGGGGCGAGAGACCCAGTACTTC. The V and J genes are TRBV3-1 (or the pseudogene TRBV3-2) and TRBJ2-5; 15 bases match TRBD2. This CDR3 comprises 14 residues. Looked up from germline, CDR1 is LGHDT and CDR2 is YNNKEL (reference sequence). V lost 8 bases, J lost 4 bases, and 2 bases stayed unmatched.